Shown below are 14 T cell receptor beta chains from a single sample sequenced in a study of shared clonotypes between healthy human individuals. Assay: immunoSEQ multiplex PCR; the TCRdb copy retains only in-frame clones and omits some. The data hold 180,000 or so clones, with over 80% observed a single time. Sequencing was carried out using naive CD4+ T cells sorted from blood. Subset denoted: CD45RA+ positively selected. The receptors here all came from a woman in her twenties or thirties in good health.

The chain is built from TRBV2 and TRBJ2-7; TRBD2 agrees at 7 bases. The ends lost 11 bases at V and 0 bases at J; junction bases unmatched: 10. This CDR3 is 14 amino acids long. Germline V CDR1 and CDR2: SNHLY, FYNNEI. CDR3 in DNA: TGTGCCGGAGAAAAGGGAGGGTACTCCTACGAGCAGTACTTC. Translated: CAGEKGGYSYEQYF.

This rearrangement joins TRBV14 to TRBJ1-3, with D perhaps matching TRBD1 (6 bases). The CDR3 is 14 residues long. The V gene's germline CDR1 is SGHDN and CDR2 FVKESK. V lost 1 base and J 4 bases, leaving 8 bases between the germline ends. CDR3 sequence (DNA): TGTGCCAGCAGCCAAGCCGGACAGGGAAACACCATATATTTT. Encoded protein: CASSQAGQGNTIYF. Drawing the rest from reference TRBV14 and TRBJ1-3, the complete variable domain is EAGVTQFPSHSVIEKGQTVTLRCDPISGHDNLYWYRRVMGKEIKFLLHFVKESKQDESGMPNNRFLAERTGGTYSTLKVQPAELEDSGVYFCASSQAGQGNTIYFGEGSWLTVV.

V usage is TRBV27 and J usage is TRBJ1-2; 7 bases fit TRBD1. The CDR3 consists of 15 residues. V lost 5 bases, J lost 4 bases, and 10 bases stayed unmatched. Per the germline V gene, CDR1 is MNHEY and CDR2 is SMNVEV (reference sequence). The CDR3 DNA is TGTGCCAGCAGTCCCCGACAGGGTGGATCCTATGGCTACACCTTC. Residues: CASSPRQGGSYGYTF.

The chain has TRBV19 and TRBJ2-3; maybe TRBD2 (6 bases). The germline V gene has CDR1 LNHDA and CDR2 SQIVND (reference sequence). The CDR3 is 21 amino acids. Trimming cost V 4 bases and J 1 base, with 30 bases left between them. The CDR3 loop is CASSTHMLATTTATGTDTQYF. The DNA of the CDR3 is TGTGCCAGTAGTACCCATATGCTAGCGACAACAACTGCTACTGGCACAGATACGCAGTATTTT.

This clone has a single count. The J gene is TRBJ2-1, the V gene TRBV7-9; 8 positions match TRBD1. The CDR3 is 15 amino acids. The J segment lost 6 bases and the V segment lost 7 bases, leaving 11 bases of the junction unmatched. Looked up from germline, CDR1 is SEHNR and CDR2 is FQNEAQ (reference sequence). The CDR3 sequence: CASIDGQGDLNEQFF. The CDR3 nucleotides are TGTGCCAGCATCGACGGACAGGGCGACCTCAATGAGCAGTTCTTC.

The chain carries TRBV9 and TRBJ2-3, with D perhaps matching TRBD2 (6 bases). This CDR3 is built from 15 residues. The V gene's germline CDR1 is SGDLS and CDR2 YYNGEE. V shed 2 bases and J shed 4 bases, with 14 bases lying between them. The CDR3, as DNA: TGTGCCAGCAGCGTCCCAAGTCGGGGGTCAGATACGCAGTATTTT. Translating gives CASSVPSRGSDTQYF.

The rearrangement uses TRBV2 and TRBJ2-7, with a tentative D call TRBD1 (5 bases). From germline, CDR1 is SNHLY and CDR2 FYNNEI. V was shortened by 5 bases and J by 3 bases, with 11 bases between the two germline ends. The length of the CDR3 is 13 residues. This CDR3 reads CASSSQGYYEQYF. The CDR3 DNA follows: TGTGCCAGCAGTAGTCAGGGATACTACGAGCAGTACTTC.

The genes are TRBV11-2 and TRBJ1-3; perhaps TRBD1 as D (6 bases). Germline V lookup: CDR1 SGHAT, CDR2 FQNNGV. V was clipped by 2 bases and J by 2 bases, with 19 bases between them. This CDR3 contains 18 residues. The CDR3 DNA follows: TGTGCCAGCAGCTTACGCAACAGGGTAGTTGGAACTGGAAACACCATATATTTT. Protein product: CASSLRNRVVGTGNTIYF.

This sequence joins TRBV28 and TRBJ1-1, with TRBD1 as a possible D gene (5 bases). Germline CDR1 reads MDHEN; CDR2 reads SYDVKM. The CDR3 loop spans 17 amino acids. V was clipped by 1 base and J by 1 base, with 16 bases between them. As DNA, the CDR3 is TGTGCCAGCAGTTTATTCCCGTCGGGGGTAGGGAACACTGAAGCTTTCTTT. Amino acid sequence: CASSLFPSGVGNTEAFF.

The V and J genes are TRBV30 and TRBJ2-5; 11 nucleotides line up with TRBD2. The closer fit of TRBJ2-7 to the DNA end suggests the J call may be wrong. The CDR3 spans 14 residues. The germline CDR1 and CDR2 sequences are GTSNPN and SVGIG (reference sequence). The CDR3 reads CAFRLAGSPYEQYF. The CDR3 nucleotides read TGTGCCTTCCGACTAGCGGGGTCTCCCTACGAGCAGTACTTC.

The chain joins TRBV4-1 to TRBJ1-4, with a possible D match to TRBD1 (6 bases). Germline V gives CDR1 MGHRA, CDR2 YSYEKL. V lost 2 bases to trimming and J lost 0 bases, with 13 bases between them. The CDR3 consists of 17 residues. The CDR3 DNA reads TGCGCCAGCAGCCAACAGGGGCGGAAAGCAACTAATGAAAAACTGTTTTTT. Translating it yields CASSQQGRKATNEKLFF.

The CDR3 region is CASSRTKPGSLSFF. The CDR3 bases are TGTGCCAGCAGCCGGACAAAACCCGGGTCTTTATCGTTCTTC. The genes are TRBV28 and TRBJ2-1, with D possibly being TRBD1 (5 bases). Germline V lookup: CDR1 MDHEN, CDR2 SYDVKM. This CDR3 has 14 amino acids. The ends were cut back, 6 bases at V and 15 bases at J, with 24 bases in the middle.

The chain employs TRBV6-6 and TRBJ2-7; a weak D match, TRBD1 (6 bases). V lost 5 bases, J lost 3 bases, and 17 bases lay in between. Per the germline V gene, CDR1 is MNHNY and CDR2 is SVGAGI (reference sequence). The CDR3 runs 15 residues. The CDR3 coding sequence is TGTGCCAGCAGTGTGGGGACACCACGGGGCTACGAGCAGTACTTC. Encoded protein: CASSVGTPRGYEQYF.

This clone was counted once. CDR3 coding DNA: TGTGCCAGCAGTCCCAGTAGGGGAGGCCACGAGCAGTACTTC. Its translation is CASSPSRGGHEQYF. The chain recombines TRBV28 with TRBJ2-5, with D perhaps TRBD2 (6 bases). The J call may be wrong; the DNA end is better matched by TRBJ2-7. The CDR3 runs to 14 residues. From germline, CDR1 is MDHEN and CDR2 SYDVKM.